This record looks at one T cell receptor beta chain sequence and its context. The antigen is unknown. The data were obtained in a study of T cells expressing NK-cell markers. Notes on the study in general: These same clonotypes (in a few donors) also led the CD3+CD56-NKG2C+ fraction. Six or seven donors had dominant NKG2C+ clonotypes that comprised roughly 1.0-8% of their CD8+ T cells.

For each CDR3 protein, TCRdb gives one entry from its re-call of the 5' RACE reads, without DNA. The sample data list about 150,000 distinct CDR3 sequences. There are 15 residues in the CDR3. Germline CDR1 and CDR2: MGHRA and YSYEKL. The sequence came from a woman aged 45-65 years in good health. The genes are TRBV4-1 and TRBJ2-7; TCRdb's D call, TRBD1, is unchecked because there is no DNA. The source material was blood T cells: a sorted CD56 or NKG2C T cell subset, CD4+ or CD8+ T cells, or bulk PBMC T cells (not recorded which). The CDR3: CASSQGDRGGYEQYF.